This is a list of T cell receptor beta chains from one sample in a study of blood T cell repertoires in COVID-19. Measured with immunoSEQ multiplex PCR; TCRdb has only the in-frame clones, and not every one. The data show roughly 230,000 clones, over 70% seen once. Source material: peripheral blood. The receptors stem from a man in his forties with active or convalescent COVID-19. Each CDR3 is given with its conserved first and last residue. Fields, in order: clone size, J gene, V gene, D gene, CDR3 protein, CDR3 DNA. The D gene is left open where the match is weak. Clone size is not always given. Where it is, it says once, few, many or a class for expanded clones.

. TRBJ1-1 TRBV5-1 . CASSPGGANTEAFF TGCGCCAGCAGCCCGGGGGGGGCGAACACTGAAGCTTTCTTT
. TRBJ1-5 TRBV7-8 . CASSLQQGRDQPQHF TGTGCCAGCAGCTTACAACAGGGTCGTGATCAGCCCCAGCATTTT
. TRBJ1-5 TRBV4-3 TRBD1 CASSLQRTGNQPQHF TGCGCCAGCAGCCTCCAACGGACAGGAAATCAGCCCCAGCATTTT
. TRBJ2-7 TRBV7-9 . CASTEDYEQYF TGTGCCAGCACCGAGGACTACGAGCAGTACTTC
. TRBJ1-6 TRBV30 . CAWSEGQGNSPLHF TGTGCCTGGAGTGAGGGTCAGGGAAATTCACCCCTCCACTTT
. TRBJ1-2 TRBV29-1 TRBD1 CSAELTGDLNYGYTF TGCAGCGCCGAACTTACAGGGGACCTTAACTATGGCTACACCTTC
. TRBJ2-6 TRBV7-6 . CASSPILTGSTGANVLTF TGTGCCAGCAGCCCTATACTTACAGGAAGTACTGGGGCCAACGTCCTGACTTTC
. TRBJ2-5 TRBV25-1 TRBD2 CASWCGLAGGPGETQYF TGTGCCAGCTGGTGTGGGTTAGCGGGAGGCCCGGGAGAGACCCAGTACTTC
. TRBJ1-2 TRBV7-9 . CASSHSLVYGYTF TGTGCCAGCAGCCATAGTCTAGTCTATGGCTACACCTTC
. TRBJ2-7 TRBV2 TRBD2 CASRGTSGTYEQYF TGTGCCAGCAGGGGGACTAGCGGCACCTACGAGCAGTACTTC
. TRBJ2-7 TRBV11-2 TRBD1 CASSLGTGAYEQYF TGTGCCAGCAGCTTAGGGACAGGGGCCTACGAGCAGTACTTC
. TRBJ2-7 TRBV18 . CASSPQEGYEQYF TGTGCCAGCTCACCCCAGGAGGGCTACGAGCAGTACTTC
many TRBJ1-1 TRBV18 . CASSPGGVEAFF TGTGCCAGCTCACCAGGAGGGGTTGAAGCTTTCTTT
few TRBJ1-5 TRBV19 . CAGGRTQPQHF TGTGCGGGGGGGAGAACGCAGCCCCAGCATTTT
. TRBJ2-3 TRBV3-1/TRBV3-2 . CASSQEGPDTQYF TGTGCCAGCAGCCAAGAGGGCCCAGATACGCAGTATTTT
. TRBJ1-5 TRBV12-3/TRBV12-4 . CASSLGENQPQHF TGTGCCAGCAGTTTAGGAGAGAATCAGCCCCAGCATTTT
. TRBJ2-2 TRBV4-3 TRBD2 CASSQDSSGGPFANTGELFF TGCGCCAGCAGCCAAGACTCTAGCGGGGGCCCGTTCGCGAACACCGGGGAGCTGTTTTTT
. TRBJ1-1 TRBV28 . CASSGAGQMNTEAFF TGTGCCAGCAGTGGGGCTGGACAGATGAACACTGAAGCTTTCTTT
. TRBJ2-2 TRBV5-1 . CASSLARASSYTGELFF TGCGCCAGCAGCTTGGCGAGGGCTAGCTCCTACACCGGGGAGCTGTTTTTT
. TRBJ2-7 TRBV7-2 TRBD1 CASSLSGQASYEQYF TGTGCCAGCAGCTTGTCGGGACAGGCATCCTACGAGCAGTACTTC
few TRBJ1-6 TRBV6-5 . CATERGGGNSPLHF TGTGCCACCGAACGCGGGGGCGGTAATTCACCCCTCCACTTT
. TRBJ1-5 TRBV6-5 . CASSRTGTGNQPQHF TGTGCCAGCAGTCGTACAGGGACGGGCAATCAGCCCCAGCATTTT
. TRBJ2-2 TRBV20-1 TRBD1 CSASMAGGRGDTGELFF TGCAGTGCTAGTATGGCAGGGGGCCGTGGGGACACCGGGGAGCTGTTTTTT
. TRBJ2-7 TRBV6-2/TRBV6-3 TRBD1 CASSYRGPGEQYF TGTGCCAGCAGTTACAGGGGGCCGGGCGAGCAGTACTTC
. TRBJ1-4 TRBV9 TRBD1 CASSGTGSGEKLFF TGTGCCAGCAGCGGGACAGGGAGCGGTGAAAAACTGTTTTTT
. TRBJ2-7 TRBV12-3/TRBV12-4 . CASSFEGEQYF TGTGCCAGCAGTTTTGAGGGTGAGCAGTACTTC
. TRBJ1-1 TRBV28 . CASRPPAGRLGSEAFF TGTGCCAGCAGGCCTCCAGCAGGGCGTCTGGGGTCTGAAGCTTTCTTT
once TRBJ2-1 TRBV5-1 . CASSLVWWGRGDEQFF TGCGCCAGCAGCTTGGTTTGGTGGGGCAGGGGTGATGAGCAGTTCTTC
. TRBJ2-1 TRBV6-1 . CASSDVEQGPLYSYNEQFF TGTGCCAGCAGTGATGTCGAACAGGGCCCTCTTTACTCCTACAATGAGCAGTTCTTC
. TRBJ1-1 TRBV5-1 TRBD1 CASSGRTGEEAFF TGCGCCAGCAGCGGAAGGACAGGGGAAGAAGCTTTCTTT
. TRBJ1-2 TRBV30 . CARQGIGGYTF TGTGCCCGGCAGGGAATAGGGGGCTACACCTTC
. TRBJ2-3 TRBV30 TRBD2 CAWSLKASGDSDTQYF TGTGCCTGGAGTTTAAAGGCTAGCGGGGATTCAGATACGCAGTATTTT
. TRBJ2-4 TRBV5-6 TRBD1 CASSQGQGDQYF TGTGCCAGCAGCCAAGGACAGGGGGATCAGTACTTC
. TRBJ1-2 TRBV3-1/TRBV3-2 . CASSQDSGGYGYTF TGTGCCAGCAGCCAAGATTCCGGGGGCTATGGCTACACCTTC
once TRBJ1-1 TRBV10-3 . CAISESGTKNTEAFF TGTGCCATCAGTGAGTCAGGGACTAAGAACACTGAAGCTTTCTTT
. TRBJ1-3 TRBV29-1 TRBD1 CSAATGAGNTIYF TGCAGCGCAGCGACAGGGGCTGGAAACACCATATATTTT
. TRBJ2-1 TRBV3-1/TRBV3-2 . CASSQQGSSYNEQFF TGTGCCAGCAGCCAACAGGGGAGCTCCTACAATGAGCAGTTCTTC
many TRBJ2-1 TRBV21-1 . CASRPDRPSYNEQFF TGTGCCAGCCGCCCGGACAGGCCCTCCTACAATGAGCAGTTCTTC
once TRBJ2-1 TRBV5-1 TRBD2 CASSLTGTSGNEQFF TGCGCCAGCAGTTTGACCGGGACTAGCGGAAATGAGCAGTTCTTC
. TRBJ2-1 TRBV5-1 . CASSLVGVYNEQFF TGCGCCAGCAGCTTGGTGGGAGTATACAATGAGCAGTTCTTC
. TRBJ2-3 TRBV27 TRBD1 CASTWARGTDTQYF TGTGCCAGCACGTGGGCCAGGGGGACAGATACGCAGTATTTT
. TRBJ1-6 TRBV11-2 TRBD1 CASSTGGVSSYNSPLHF TGTGCCAGCAGCACAGGGGGTGTTAGCTCCTATAATTCACCCCTCCACTTT
once TRBJ2-1 TRBV10-1 TRBD2 CASSESIAGGGNEQFF TGCGCCAGCAGTGAATCAATAGCGGGAGGAGGCAATGAGCAGTTCTTC
. TRBJ2-1 TRBV5-6 TRBD2 CASCMVAGATFNEQFF TGTGCCAGCTGCATGGTAGCGGGGGCAACATTTAATGAGCAGTTCTTC
. TRBJ2-7 TRBV3-1/TRBV3-2 . CASSQSDSSYEQYF TGTGCCAGCAGCCAGAGTGACAGCTCCTACGAGCAGTACTTC
. TRBJ1-5 TRBV7-9 . CASSSSGSANQPQHF TGTGCCAGCAGCTCTAGCGGGTCTGCTAATCAGCCCCAGCATTTT
. TRBJ1-5 TRBV7-2 TRBD1 CASSYRDREYQPQHF TGTGCCAGCAGCTACCGGGACAGGGAGTATCAGCCCCAGCATTTT
. TRBJ1-1 TRBV6-6 TRBD1 CASSYSEGASEAFF TGTGCCAGCAGTTACTCAGAGGGGGCCTCTGAAGCTTTCTTT
. TRBJ1-5 TRBV10-3 . CAIRSGESNQPQHF TGTGCCATCAGGTCAGGGGAGAGCAATCAGCCCCAGCATTTT
. TRBJ1-4 TRBV5-5 TRBD1 CASSVEGWTGSNEKLFF TGTGCCAGCAGCGTGGAGGGTTGGACAGGTAGCAATGAAAAACTGTTTTTT
. TRBJ2-5 TRBV19 TRBD2 CASRTSGEETQYF TGTGCCAGTAGGACTAGCGGGGAAGAGACCCAGTACTTC